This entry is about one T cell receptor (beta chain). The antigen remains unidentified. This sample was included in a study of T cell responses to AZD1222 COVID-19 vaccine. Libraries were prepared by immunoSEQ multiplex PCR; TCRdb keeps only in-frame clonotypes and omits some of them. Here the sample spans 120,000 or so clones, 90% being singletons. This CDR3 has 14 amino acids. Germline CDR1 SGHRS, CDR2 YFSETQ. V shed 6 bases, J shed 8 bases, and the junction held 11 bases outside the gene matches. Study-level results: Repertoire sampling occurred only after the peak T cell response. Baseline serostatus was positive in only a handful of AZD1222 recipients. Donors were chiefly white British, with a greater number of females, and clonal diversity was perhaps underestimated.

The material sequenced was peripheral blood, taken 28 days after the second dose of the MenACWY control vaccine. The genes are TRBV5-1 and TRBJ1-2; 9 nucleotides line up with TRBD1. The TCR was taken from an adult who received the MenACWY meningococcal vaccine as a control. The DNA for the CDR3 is TGCGCCAGCACCCCGACAGGGGGATCGGAAGGCTACACCTTC. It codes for CASTPTGGSEGYTF.